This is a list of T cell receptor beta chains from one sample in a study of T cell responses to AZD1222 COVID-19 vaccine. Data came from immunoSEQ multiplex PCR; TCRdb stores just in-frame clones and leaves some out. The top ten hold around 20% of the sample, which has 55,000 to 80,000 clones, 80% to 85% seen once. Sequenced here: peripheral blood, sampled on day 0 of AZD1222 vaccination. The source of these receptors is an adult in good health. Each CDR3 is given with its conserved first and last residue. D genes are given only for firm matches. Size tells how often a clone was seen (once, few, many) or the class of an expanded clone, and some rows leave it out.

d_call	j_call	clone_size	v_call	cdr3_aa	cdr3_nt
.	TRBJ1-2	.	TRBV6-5	CASGWRGSYGYTF	TGTGCCAGCGGGTGGAGGGGGTCGTATGGCTACACCTTC
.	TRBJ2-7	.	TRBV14	CASSPTHGGREQYF	TGTGCCAGCAGCCCTACTCATGGGGGGCGTGAGCAGTACTTC
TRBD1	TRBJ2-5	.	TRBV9	CASSAGTGGLETQYF	TGTGCCAGCAGTGCCGGGACAGGGGGCTTAGAGACCCAGTACTTC
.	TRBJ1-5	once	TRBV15	CATSSLGANQPQHF	TGTGCCACCAGCAGCCTAGGGGCAAATCAGCCCCAGCATTTT
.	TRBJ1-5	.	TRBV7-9	CASSFTAGSNQPQHF	TGTGCCAGCAGCTTCACAGCAGGTAGCAATCAGCCCCAGCATTTT
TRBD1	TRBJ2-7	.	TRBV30	CAWSVNRGAYEQYF	TGTGCCTGGAGTGTGAACAGGGGGGCCTACGAGCAGTACTTC
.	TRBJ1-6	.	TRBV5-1	CASSFARGGNSPLHF	TGCGCCAGCAGCTTCGCTCGGGGCGGAAATTCACCCCTCCACTTT
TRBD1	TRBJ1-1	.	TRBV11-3	CASSTGGLDTEAFF	TGTGCCAGCAGTACAGGGGGCTTGGACACTGAAGCTTTCTTT
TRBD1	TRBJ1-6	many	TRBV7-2	CASSLGQGISPLHF	TGTGCCAGCAGCCTAGGACAGGGGATATCACCCCTCCACTTT
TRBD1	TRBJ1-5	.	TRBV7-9	CASQGQGGQPQHF	TGTGCCAGCCAGGGACAGGGAGGACAGCCCCAGCATTTT
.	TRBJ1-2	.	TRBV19	CASSLAVANYGYTF	TGTGCCAGTAGTCTGGCGGTAGCTAACTATGGCTACACCTTC
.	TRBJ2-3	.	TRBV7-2	CASSLGLAMGTDTQYF	TGTGCCAGCAGCTTAGGGCTAGCGATGGGGACAGATACGCAGTATTTT
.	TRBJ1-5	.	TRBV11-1	CASSLAGGNQPQHF	TGTGCCAGCAGCTTAGCGGGGGGCAATCAGCCCCAGCATTTT
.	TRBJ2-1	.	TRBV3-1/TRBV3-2	CASSQAADNEQFF	TGTGCCAGCAGCCAAGCAGCGGACAATGAGCAGTTCTTC
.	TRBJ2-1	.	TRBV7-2	CASSFRGDEQFF	TGTGCCAGCAGCTTTAGGGGCGATGAGCAGTTCTTC
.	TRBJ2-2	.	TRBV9	CASSVDGALFTGELFF	TGTGCCAGCAGCGTAGATGGGGCGCTATTCACCGGGGAGCTGTTTTTT
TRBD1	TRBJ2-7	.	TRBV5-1	CASSLWTGVDEQYF	TGCGCCAGCAGCTTGTGGACAGGGGTCGACGAGCAGTACTTC
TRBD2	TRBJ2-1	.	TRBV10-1	CASSDGLAYNEQFF	TGCGCCAGCAGTGACGGACTAGCTTACAATGAGCAGTTCTTC
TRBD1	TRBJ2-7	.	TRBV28	CASTGTGTYEQYF	TGTGCCTCGACAGGGACAGGGACCTACGAGCAGTACTTC
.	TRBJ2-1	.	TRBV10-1	CASSETSYNEQFF	TGCGCCAGCAGTGAAACCTCCTACAATGAGCAGTTCTTC